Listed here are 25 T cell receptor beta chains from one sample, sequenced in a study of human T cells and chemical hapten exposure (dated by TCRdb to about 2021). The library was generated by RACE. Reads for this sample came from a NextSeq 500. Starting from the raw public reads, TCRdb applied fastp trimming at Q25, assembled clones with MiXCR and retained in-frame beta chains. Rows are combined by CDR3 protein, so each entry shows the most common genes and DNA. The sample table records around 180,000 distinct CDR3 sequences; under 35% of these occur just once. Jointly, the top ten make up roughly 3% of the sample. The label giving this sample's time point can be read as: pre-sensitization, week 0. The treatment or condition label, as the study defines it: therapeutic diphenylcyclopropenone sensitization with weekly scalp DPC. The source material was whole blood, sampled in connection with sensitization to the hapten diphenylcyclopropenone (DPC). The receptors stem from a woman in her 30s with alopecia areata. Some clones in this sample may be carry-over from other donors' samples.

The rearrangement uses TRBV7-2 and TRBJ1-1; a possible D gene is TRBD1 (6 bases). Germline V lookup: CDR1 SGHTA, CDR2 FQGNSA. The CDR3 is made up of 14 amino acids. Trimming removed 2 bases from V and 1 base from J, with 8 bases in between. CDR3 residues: CASSLNRANTEAFF. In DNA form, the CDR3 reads TGTGCCAGCAGCTTAAACAGGGCGAACACTGAAGCTTTCTTT.

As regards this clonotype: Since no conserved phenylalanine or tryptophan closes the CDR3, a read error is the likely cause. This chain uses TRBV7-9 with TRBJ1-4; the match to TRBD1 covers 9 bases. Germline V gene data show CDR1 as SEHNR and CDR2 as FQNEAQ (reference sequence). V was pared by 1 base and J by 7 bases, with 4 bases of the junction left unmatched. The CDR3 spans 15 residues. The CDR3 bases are TGTGCCAGCAGCTTAGGAACAGGGGGCTCTGAAAAACTGTTTCTT. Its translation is CASSLGTGGSEKLFL.

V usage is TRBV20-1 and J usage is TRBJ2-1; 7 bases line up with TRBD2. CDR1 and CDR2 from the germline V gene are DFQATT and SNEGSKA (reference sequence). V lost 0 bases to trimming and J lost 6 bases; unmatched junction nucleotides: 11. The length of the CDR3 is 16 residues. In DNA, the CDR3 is TGCAGTGCTAGAGATCCTCGGACTAGTACTGCCAATGAGCAGTTCTTC. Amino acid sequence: CSARDPRTSTANEQFF.

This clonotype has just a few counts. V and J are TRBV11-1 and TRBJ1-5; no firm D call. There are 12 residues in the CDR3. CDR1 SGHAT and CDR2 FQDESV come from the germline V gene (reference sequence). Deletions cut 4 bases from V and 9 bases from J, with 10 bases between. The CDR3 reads CASSSGEGPQHF. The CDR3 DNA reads TGTGCCAGCAGCTCTGGGGAAGGGCCCCAGCATTTT.

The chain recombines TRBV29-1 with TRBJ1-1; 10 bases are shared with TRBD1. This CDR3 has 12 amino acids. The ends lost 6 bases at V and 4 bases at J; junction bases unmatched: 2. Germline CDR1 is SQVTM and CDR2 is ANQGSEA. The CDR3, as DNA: TGCAGCGTGACAGGGGGCTTCACTGAAGCTTTCTTT. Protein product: CSVTGGFTEAFF.

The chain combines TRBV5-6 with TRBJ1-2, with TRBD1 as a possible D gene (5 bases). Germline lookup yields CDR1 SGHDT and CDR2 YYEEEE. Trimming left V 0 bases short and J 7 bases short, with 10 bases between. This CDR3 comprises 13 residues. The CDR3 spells CASSLGRDPGYTF. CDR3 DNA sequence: TGTGCCAGCAGCTTGGGCAGGGACCCTGGCTACACCTTC. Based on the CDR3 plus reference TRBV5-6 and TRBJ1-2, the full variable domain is DAGVTQSPTHLIKTRGQQVTLRCSPKSGHDTVSWYQQALGQGPQFIFQYYEEEERQRGNFPDRFSGHQFPNYSSELNVNALLLGDSALYLCASSLGRDPGYTFGSGTRLTVV.

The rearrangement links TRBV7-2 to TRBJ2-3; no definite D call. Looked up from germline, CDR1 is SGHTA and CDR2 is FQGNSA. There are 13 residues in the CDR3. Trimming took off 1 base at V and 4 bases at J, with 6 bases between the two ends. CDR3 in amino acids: CASSLDSPDTQYF. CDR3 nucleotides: TGTGCCAGCAGCTTAGATTCCCCAGATACGCAGTATTTT. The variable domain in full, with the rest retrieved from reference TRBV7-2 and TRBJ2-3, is GAGVSQSPSNKVTEKGKDVELRCDPISGHTALYWYRQSLGQGLEFLIYFQGNSAPDKSGLPSDRFSAERTGGSVSTLTIQRTQQEDSAVYLCASSLDSPDTQYFGPGTRLTVL.

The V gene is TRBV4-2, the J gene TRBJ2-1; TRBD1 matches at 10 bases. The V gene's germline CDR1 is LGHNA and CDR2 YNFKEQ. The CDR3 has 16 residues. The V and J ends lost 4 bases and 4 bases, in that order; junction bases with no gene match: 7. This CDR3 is CASSRSGTGAYNEQFF. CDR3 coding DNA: TGTGCCAGCAGCCGTAGCGGGACAGGGGCATACAATGAGCAGTTCTTC.

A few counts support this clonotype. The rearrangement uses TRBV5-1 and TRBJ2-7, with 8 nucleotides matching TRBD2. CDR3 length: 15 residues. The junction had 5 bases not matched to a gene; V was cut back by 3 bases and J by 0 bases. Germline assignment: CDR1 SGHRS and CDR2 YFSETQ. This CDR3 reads CASSYTGGSSYEQYF. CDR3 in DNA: TGCGCCAGCAGCTACACGGGGGGGTCCTCCTACGAGCAGTACTTC.

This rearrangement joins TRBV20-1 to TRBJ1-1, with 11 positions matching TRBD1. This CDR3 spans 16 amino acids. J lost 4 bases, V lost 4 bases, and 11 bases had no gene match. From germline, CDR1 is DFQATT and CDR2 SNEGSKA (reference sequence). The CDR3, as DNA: TGCAGTGCTAAACCGGGACAGGGGGTTTTGGGCACTGAAGCTTTCTTT. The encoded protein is CSAKPGQGVLGTEAFF.

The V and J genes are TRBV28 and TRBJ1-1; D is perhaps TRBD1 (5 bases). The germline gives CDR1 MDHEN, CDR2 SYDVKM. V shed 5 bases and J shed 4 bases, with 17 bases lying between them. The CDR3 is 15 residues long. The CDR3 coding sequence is TGTGCCAGCAGTGGGGGGTGGGCGATCGTCACTGAAGCTTTCTTT. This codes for CASSGGWAIVTEAFF.

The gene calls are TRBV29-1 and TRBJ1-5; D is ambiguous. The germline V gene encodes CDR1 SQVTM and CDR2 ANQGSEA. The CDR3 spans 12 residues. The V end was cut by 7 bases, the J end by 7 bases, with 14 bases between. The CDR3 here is CSARSGNQPQHF. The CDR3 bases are TGCAGCGCCCGATCGGGTAACCAGCCCCAGCATTTT.

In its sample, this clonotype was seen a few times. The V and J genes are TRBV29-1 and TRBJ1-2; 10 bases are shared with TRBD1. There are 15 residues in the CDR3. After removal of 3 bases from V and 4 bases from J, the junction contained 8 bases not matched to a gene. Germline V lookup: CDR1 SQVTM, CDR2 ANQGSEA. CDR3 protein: CSVDAGTGVGYGYTF. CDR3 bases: TGCAGCGTTGATGCCGGGACAGGGGTTGGCTATGGCTACACCTTC.

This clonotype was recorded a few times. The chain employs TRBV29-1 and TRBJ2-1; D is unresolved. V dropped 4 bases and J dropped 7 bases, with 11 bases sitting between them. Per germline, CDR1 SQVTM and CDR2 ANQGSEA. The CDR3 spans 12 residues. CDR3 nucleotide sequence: TGCAGCGTTGTTCGCGCCGGGAATGAGCAGTTCTTC. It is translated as CSVVRAGNEQFF.

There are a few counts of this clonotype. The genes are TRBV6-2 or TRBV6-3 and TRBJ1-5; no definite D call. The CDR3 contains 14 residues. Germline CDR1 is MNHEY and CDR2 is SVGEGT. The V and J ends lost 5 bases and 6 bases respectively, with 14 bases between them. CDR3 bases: TGTGCCAGCAGTCCCGTTCAGTTCGGTCAGCCCCAGCATTTT. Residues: CASSPVQFGQPQHF.

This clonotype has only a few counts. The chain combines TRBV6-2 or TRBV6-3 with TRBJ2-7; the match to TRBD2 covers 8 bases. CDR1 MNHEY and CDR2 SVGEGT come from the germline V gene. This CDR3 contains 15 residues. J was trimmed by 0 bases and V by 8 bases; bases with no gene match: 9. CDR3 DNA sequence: TGTGCCAGCTCTAGAACAGCGGGAGACTCCTACGAGCAGTACTTC. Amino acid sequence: CASSRTAGDSYEQYF.

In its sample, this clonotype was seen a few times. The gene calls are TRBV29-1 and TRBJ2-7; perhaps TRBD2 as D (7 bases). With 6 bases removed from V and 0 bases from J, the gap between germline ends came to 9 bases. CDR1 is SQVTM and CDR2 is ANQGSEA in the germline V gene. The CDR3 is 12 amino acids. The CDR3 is CSVGGASYEQYF. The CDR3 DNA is TGCAGCGTGGGGGGGGCCTCCTACGAGCAGTACTTC.

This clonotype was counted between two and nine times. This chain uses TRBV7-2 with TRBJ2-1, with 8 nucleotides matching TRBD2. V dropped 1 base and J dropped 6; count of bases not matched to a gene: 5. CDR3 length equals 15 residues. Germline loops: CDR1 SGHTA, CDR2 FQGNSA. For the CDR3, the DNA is TGTGCCAGCAGCTTAGTATGGGCGGGAGGCAATGAGCAGTTCTTC. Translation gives CASSLVWAGGNEQFF.

The CDR3, as DNA: TGTGCCAGCAGTTCCTGGGTAGCTGCGTACGAGCAGTACTTC. Translation: CASSSWVAAYEQYF. The J gene is TRBJ2-7, the V gene TRBV12-3 or TRBV12-4, with no clear D. There are 14 residues in the CDR3. V shed 4 bases and J shed 4 bases, with 14 bases lying between them.

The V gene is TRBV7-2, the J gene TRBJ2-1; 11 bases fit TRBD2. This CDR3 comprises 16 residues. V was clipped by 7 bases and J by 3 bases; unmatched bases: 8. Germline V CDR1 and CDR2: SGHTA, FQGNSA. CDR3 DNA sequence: TGTGCCAGCACCCTTAGCGGGAGGGGTTTCTACAATGAGCAGTTCTTC. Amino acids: CASTLSGRGFYNEQFF. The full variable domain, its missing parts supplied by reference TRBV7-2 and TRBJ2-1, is GAGVSQSPSNKVTEKGKDVELRCDPISGHTALYWYRQSLGQGLEFLIYFQGNSAPDKSGLPSDRFSAERTGGSVSTLTIQRTQQEDSAVYLCASTLSGRGFYNEQFFGPGTRLTVL.

CDR3 nucleotide sequence: TGCGCCAGCAGCTTGAAGGCAGAAAATGAAAAACTGTTTTTT. Translated, it gives CASSLKAENEKLFF. The J gene is TRBJ1-4, the V gene TRBV5-1; D is undetermined. The CDR3 consists of 14 residues. CDR1 SGHRS and CDR2 YFSETQ come from the germline V gene. Deletions cut 1 base from V and 5 bases from J, with 9 bases between.

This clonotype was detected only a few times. The CDR3 nucleotides read TGTGCCAGCAGCTTATCAGGGGGTCCCTACAATGAGCAGTTCTTC. This codes for CASSLSGGPYNEQFF. V gene TRBV11-1 combines with J gene TRBJ2-1, with 7 bases aligning to TRBD1. V shed 2 bases and J 2 bases; nucleotides not matched to a gene: 3. This CDR3 is built from 15 residues. CDR1 is SGHAT and CDR2 is FQDESV in the germline V gene (reference sequence).

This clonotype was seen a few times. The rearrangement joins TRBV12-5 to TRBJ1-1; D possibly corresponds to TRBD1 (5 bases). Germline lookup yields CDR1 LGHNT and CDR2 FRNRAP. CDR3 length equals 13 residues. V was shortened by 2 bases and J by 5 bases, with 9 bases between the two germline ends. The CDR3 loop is CASGLMQGTEAFF. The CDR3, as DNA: TGTGCTAGTGGTTTGATGCAGGGTACTGAAGCTTTCTTT.

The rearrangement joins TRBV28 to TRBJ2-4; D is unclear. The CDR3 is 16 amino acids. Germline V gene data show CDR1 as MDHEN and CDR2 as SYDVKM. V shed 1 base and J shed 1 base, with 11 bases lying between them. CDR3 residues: CASSLSRVTAKNIQYF. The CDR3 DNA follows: TGTGCCAGCAGTTTATCCCGGGTTACGGCCAAAAACATTCAGTACTTC.

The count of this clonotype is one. The CDR3 DNA sequence: TGTGCCAGCAGCCCCCGTATGGGGCTATACAATGAGCAGTTCTTC. Amino acids: CASSPRMGLYNEQFF. The rearrangement links TRBV6-2 or TRBV6-3 to TRBJ2-1; tentative D call: TRBD1 (5 bases). Germline CDR1 is MNHEY and CDR2 is SVGEGT. V lost 6 bases and J 4 bases, leaving 16 bases between the germline ends. The CDR3 extends over 15 amino acids.